Sequencing of this T cell receptor (beta chain) was carried out in a study of tumor-infiltrating lymphocytes in primary liver carcinoma. Study-level points and caveats: Only about 7-24% of top clones spanned all five tumor regions. Pairs comparing tumor with adjacent tissue or blood overlapped less than pairs drawn from tumor regions.

A remark on this clonotype: Its antigen is currently unknown. One end of the junction varies from germline; a read error may be responsible.

TCR beta cDNA was made from approximately 500 ng total RNA with a constant-region primer. TCR beta libraries came from three nested multiplex PCR rounds using slightly modified ARM-PCR. The first two PCR rounds used TRBV1-TRBV30 primers with a Cbeta primer, approximately 10 cycles each. MiXCR, applied by TCRdb to the multiplex PCR reads, yields one record per CDR3 protein. The sample has about 21,000 distinct CDR3 sequences, about 79% seen once. Total RNA and DNA came together from about 19-30 mg of bulk tissue without cell sorting. The authors sampled five separate regions per tumor. The length of the CDR3 is 14 residues. The germline CDR1 and CDR2 sequences are MNHNS and SASEGT.

Sequencing input: liver tumor tissue from sampling region 1. Subset in this sample: tumor region T1, superior pole. The chain couples TRBV6-1 to TRBJ1-2, with 10 bases aligning to TRBD1. This sequence was found in a woman younger than 45 with primary liver carcinoma and hepatitis B virus infection. The CDR3 DNA reads TGTGCAAGCAGTGAAGTTAGGGACAGGGGAGGCTACACCTTC. Encoded protein: CASSEVRDRGGYTF.